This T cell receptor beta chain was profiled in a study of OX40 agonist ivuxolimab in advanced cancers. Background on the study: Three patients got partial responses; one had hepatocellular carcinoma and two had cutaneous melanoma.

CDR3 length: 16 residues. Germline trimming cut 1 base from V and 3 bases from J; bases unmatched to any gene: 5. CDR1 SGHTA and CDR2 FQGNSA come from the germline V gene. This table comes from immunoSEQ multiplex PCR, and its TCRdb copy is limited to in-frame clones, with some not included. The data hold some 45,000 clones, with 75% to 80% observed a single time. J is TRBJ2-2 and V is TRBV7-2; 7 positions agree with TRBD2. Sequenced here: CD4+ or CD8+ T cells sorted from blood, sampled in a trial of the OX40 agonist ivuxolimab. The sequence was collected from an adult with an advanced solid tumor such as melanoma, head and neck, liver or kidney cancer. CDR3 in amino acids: CASSLEAGWDTGELFF. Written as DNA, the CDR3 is TGTGCCAGCAGCTTAGAAGCGGGGTGGGACACCGGGGAGCTGTTTTTT.